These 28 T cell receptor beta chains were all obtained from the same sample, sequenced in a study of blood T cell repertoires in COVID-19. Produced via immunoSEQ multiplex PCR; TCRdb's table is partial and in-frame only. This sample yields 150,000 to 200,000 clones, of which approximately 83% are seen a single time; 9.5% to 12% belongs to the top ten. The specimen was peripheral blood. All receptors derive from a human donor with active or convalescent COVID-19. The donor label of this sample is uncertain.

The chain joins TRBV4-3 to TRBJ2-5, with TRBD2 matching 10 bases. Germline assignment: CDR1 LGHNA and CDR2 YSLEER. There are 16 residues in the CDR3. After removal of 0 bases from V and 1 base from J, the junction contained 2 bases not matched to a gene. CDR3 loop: CASSQELAGSQETQYF. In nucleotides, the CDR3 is TGCGCCAGCAGCCAAGAACTAGCGGGGAGCCAAGAGACCCAGTACTTC.

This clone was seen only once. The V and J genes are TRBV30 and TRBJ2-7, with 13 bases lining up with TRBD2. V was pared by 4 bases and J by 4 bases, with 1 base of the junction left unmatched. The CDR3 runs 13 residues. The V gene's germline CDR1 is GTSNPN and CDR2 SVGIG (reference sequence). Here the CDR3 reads CAWKLAGGYEQYF. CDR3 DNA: TGTGCCTGGAAACTAGCGGGAGGGTACGAGCAGTACTTC.

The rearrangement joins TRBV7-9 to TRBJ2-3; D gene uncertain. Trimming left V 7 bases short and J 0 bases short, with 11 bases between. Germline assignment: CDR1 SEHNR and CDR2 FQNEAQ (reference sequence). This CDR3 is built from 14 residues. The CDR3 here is CASMVSGSTDTQYF. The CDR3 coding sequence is TGTGCCAGCATGGTGTCCGGTAGCACAGATACGCAGTATTTT. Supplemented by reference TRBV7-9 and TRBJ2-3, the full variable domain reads DTGVSQNPRHKITKRGQNVTFRCDPISEHNRLYWYRQTLGQGPEFLTYFQNEAQLEKSRLLSDRFSAERPKGSFSTLEIQRTEQGDSAMYLCASMVSGSTDTQYFGPGTRLTVL.

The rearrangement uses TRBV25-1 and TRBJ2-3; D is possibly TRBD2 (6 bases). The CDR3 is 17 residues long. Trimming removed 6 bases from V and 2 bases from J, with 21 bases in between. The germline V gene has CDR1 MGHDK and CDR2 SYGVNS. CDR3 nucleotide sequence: TGTGCCAGCAGCAGTGATTTTGCGGGGTTACTCACAGATACGCAGTATTTT. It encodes CASSSDFAGLLTDTQYF.

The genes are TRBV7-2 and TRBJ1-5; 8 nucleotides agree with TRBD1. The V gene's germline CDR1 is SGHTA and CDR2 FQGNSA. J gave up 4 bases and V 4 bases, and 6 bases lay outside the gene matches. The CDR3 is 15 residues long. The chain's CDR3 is CASSWGQATNQPQHF. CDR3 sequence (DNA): TGTGCCAGCAGCTGGGGACAGGCTACGAATCAGCCCCAGCATTTT.

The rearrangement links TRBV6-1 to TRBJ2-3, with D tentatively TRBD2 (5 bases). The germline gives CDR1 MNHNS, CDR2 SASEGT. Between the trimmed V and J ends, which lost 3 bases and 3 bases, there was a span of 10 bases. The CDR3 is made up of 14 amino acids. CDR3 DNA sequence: TGTGCCAGCAGTGACCGTCGGGGAACAGATACGCAGTATTTT. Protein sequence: CASSDRRGTDTQYF.

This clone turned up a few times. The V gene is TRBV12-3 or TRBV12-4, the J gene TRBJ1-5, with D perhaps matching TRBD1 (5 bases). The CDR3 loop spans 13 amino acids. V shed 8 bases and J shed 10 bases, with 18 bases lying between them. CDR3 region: CASAPGTLVPQHF. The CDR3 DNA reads TGTGCCAGCGCCCCAGGGACTCTAGTCCCCCAGCATTTT.

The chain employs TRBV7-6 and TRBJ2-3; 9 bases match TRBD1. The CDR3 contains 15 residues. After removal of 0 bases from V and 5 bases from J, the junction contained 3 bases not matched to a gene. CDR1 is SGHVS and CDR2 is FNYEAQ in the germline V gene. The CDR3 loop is CASSLAWTGEDTQYF. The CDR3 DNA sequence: TGTGCCAGCAGCTTAGCTTGGACAGGGGAAGATACGCAGTATTTT.

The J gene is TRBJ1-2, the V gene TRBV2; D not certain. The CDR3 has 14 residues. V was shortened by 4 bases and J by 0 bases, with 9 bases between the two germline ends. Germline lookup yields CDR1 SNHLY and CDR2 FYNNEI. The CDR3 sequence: CASSGLNSNYGYTF. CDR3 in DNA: TGTGCCAGCAGTGGACTCAACTCTAACTATGGCTACACCTTC. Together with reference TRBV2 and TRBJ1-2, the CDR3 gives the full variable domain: EPEVTQTPSHQVTQMGQEVILRCVPISNHLYFYWYRQILGQKVEFLVSFYNNEISEKSEIFDDQFSVERPDGSNFTLKIRSTKLEDSAMYFCASSGLNSNYGYTFGSGTRLTVV.

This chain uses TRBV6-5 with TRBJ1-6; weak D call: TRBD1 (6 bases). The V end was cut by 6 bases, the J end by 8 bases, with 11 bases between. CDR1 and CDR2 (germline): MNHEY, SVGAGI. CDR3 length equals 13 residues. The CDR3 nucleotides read TGTGCCAGCAGAGTACAGGGTGATTCACCCCTCCACTTT. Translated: CASRVQGDSPLHF.

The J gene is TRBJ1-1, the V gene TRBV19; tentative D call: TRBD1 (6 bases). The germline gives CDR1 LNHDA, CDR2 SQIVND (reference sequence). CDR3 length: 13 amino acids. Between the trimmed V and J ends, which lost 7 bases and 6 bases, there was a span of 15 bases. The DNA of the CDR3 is TGTGCCAGTATCTCTTCACAGGGACCTGAAGCTTTCTTT. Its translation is CASISSQGPEAFF.

The CDR3 spells CASSYSEVRAEAFF. The CDR3 nucleotides read TGTGCCAGCAGTTACTCGGAGGTCCGGGCTGAAGCTTTCTTT. V gene TRBV6-5 combines with J gene TRBJ1-1; no clear D gene. This CDR3 contains 14 residues. V dropped 0 bases and J dropped 6 bases, with 11 bases sitting between them. Per the germline V gene, CDR1 is MNHEY and CDR2 is SVGAGI.

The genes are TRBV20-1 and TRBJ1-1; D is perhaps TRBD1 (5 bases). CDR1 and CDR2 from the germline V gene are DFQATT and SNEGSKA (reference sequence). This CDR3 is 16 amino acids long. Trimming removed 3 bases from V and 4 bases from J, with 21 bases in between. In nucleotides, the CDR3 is TGCAGTGCTAGTCGGGAGCCAGGGACGTGGGGCACTGAAGCTTTCTTT. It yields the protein CSASREPGTWGTEAFF.

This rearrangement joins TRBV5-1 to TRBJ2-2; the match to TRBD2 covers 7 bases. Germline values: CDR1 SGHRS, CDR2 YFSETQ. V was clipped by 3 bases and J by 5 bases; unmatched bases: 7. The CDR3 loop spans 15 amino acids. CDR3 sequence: CASSSLPGGTGELFF. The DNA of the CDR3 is TGCGCCAGCAGCTCCCTCCCGGGAGGAACCGGGGAGCTGTTTTTT.

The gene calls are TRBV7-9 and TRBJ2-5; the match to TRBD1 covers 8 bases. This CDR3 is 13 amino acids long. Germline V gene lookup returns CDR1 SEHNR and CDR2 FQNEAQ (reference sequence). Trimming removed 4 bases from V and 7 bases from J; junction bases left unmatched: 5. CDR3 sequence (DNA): TGTGCCAGCAGCTCGGACAGGGAGGCGACCCAGTACTTC. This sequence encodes CASSSDREATQYF.

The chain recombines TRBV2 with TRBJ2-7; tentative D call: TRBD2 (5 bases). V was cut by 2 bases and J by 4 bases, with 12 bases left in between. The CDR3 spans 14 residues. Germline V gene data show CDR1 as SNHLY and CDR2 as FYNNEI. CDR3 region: CASSERGGGYEQYF. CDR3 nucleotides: TGTGCCAGCAGTGAACGGGGTGGTGGGTACGAGCAGTACTTC.

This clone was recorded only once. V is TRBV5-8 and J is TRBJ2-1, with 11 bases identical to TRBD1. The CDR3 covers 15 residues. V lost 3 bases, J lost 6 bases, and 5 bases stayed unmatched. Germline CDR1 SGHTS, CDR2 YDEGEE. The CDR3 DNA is TGTGCCAGCAGCTATCCTGGGACAGGGGGCAATGAGCAGTTCTTC. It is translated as CASSYPGTGGNEQFF.

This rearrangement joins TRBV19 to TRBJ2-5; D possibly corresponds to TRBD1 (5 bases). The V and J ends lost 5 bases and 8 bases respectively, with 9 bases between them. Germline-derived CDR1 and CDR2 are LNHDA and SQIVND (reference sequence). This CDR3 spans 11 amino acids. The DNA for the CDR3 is TGTGCCAGTAGTTCCAGGGCAACCCAGTACTTC. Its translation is CASSSRATQYF.

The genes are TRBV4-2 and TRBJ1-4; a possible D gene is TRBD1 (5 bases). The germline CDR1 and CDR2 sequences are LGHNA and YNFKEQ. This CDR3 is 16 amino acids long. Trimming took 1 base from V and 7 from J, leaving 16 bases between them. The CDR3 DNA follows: TGTGCCAGCAGCCAAGGAGGTGGGGGGTTTGGTGAAAAACTGTTTTTT. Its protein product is CASSQGGGGFGEKLFF.

The CDR3 coding sequence is TGTGCCAGCAGTTTAAGCGGGAGGGCCCAGACCGGGGAGCTGTTTTTT. Amino acid sequence: CASSLSGRAQTGELFF. V usage is TRBV27 and J usage is TRBJ2-2; 10 bases fit TRBD2. Germline V CDR1 and CDR2: MNHEY, SMNVEV (reference sequence). The CDR3 contains 16 residues. Trimming took 2 bases from V and 5 from J; bases not matched to a gene: 5.

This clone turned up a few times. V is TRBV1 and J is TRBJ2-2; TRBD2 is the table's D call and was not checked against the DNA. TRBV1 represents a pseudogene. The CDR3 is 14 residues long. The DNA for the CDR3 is TGCACCAGCCCTAGACTATCCCTCTCCGGGGAGCTGTTTTTT. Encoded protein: CTSPRLSLSGELFF.

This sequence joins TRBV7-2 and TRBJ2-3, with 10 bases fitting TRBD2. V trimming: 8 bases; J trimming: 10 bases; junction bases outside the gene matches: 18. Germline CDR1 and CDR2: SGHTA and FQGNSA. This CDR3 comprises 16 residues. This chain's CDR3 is CASGSPQLAGRRAQYF. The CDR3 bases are TGTGCCAGCGGTTCCCCGCAACTAGCGGGGCGACGGGCGCAGTATTTT.

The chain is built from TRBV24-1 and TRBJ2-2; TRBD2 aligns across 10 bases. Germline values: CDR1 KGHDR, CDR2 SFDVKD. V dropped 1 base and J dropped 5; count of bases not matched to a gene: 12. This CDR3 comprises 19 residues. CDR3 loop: CATSDLIPSGRGWTGELFF. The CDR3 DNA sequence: TGTGCCACCAGTGATTTAATCCCTAGCGGGAGAGGATGGACCGGGGAGCTGTTTTTT.

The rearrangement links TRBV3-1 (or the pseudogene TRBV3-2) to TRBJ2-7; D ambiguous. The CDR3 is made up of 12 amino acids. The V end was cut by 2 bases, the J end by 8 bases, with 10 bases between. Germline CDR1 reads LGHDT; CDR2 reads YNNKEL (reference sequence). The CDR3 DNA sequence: TGTGCCAGCAGCCAATCTATTTCCAAGCAGTACTTC. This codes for CASSQSISKQYF.

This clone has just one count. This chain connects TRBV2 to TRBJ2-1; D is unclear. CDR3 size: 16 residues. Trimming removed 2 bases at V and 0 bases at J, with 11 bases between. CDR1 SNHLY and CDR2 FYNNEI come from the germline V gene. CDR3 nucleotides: TGTGCCAGCAGTGAACTACTCCCTCGCTCCTACAATGAGCAGTTCTTC. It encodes CASSELLPRSYNEQFF.

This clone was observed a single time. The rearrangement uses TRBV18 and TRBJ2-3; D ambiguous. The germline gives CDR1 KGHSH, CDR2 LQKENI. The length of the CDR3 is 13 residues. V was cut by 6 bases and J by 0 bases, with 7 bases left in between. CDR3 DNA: TGTGCCAGCTCGGGCGAAAGCACAGATACGCAGTATTTT. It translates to CASSGESTDTQYF.

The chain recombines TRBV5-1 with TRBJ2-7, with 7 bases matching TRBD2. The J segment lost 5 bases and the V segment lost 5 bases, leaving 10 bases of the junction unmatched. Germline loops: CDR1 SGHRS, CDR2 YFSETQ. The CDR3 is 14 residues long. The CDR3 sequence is CASSRQQLANEQYF. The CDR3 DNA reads TGCGCCAGCAGTCGACAACAACTAGCGAACGAGCAGTACTTC.

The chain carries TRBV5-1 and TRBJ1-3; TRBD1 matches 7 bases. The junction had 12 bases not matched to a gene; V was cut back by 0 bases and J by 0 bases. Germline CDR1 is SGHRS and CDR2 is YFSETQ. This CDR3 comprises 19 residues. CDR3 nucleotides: TGCGCCAGCAGCTTGGGACAGGGTTCCACATTACCCTCTGGAAACACCATATATTTT. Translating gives CASSLGQGSTLPSGNTIYF.